This T cell receptor beta chain is from a study of coeliac disease. Study-wide results and caveats: Most TRB amino acid sequences occurred in only one sample. Cross-contamination between intraepithelial and lamina propria cells was possible.

Sequencing was performed with immunoSEQ multiplex PCR; in TCRdb, only in-frame clones are kept and a portion is missing. The data show several thousand clones, with approximately 74% seen just once and approximately 5.5% held by the top ten. Comments on this clone: The target antigen is unknown.

CDR1 and CDR2 (germline): MGHRA, YSYEKL. This CDR3 has 15 amino acids. V lost 6 bases to trimming and J lost 5 bases; unmatched junction nucleotides: 11. The TCR originated in a woman in her late teens or twenties with active celiac disease. Sequencing was performed on lamina propria lymphocytes from the gut. The chain uses TRBV4-1 and TRBJ2-5, with TRBD2 matching 8 bases. The CDR3: CASRTLAVPGETQYF. The CDR3 region has the DNA TGCGCCAGCAGGACACTAGCGGTACCAGGGGAGACCCAGTACTTC.